This TCR beta chain appears in the sequencing data of a study of CD8+ T cells in alopecia areata. Looking at the study overall: Tofacitinib treatment spanned 6 to 18 months, with 6 months off drug afterward. Study-wide results and caveats: It was lesional scalp, especially alopecia totalis/universalis, that showed higher clonality than normal scalp.

Germline values: CDR1 GTSNPN, CDR2 SVGIG (reference sequence). After removal of 1 base from V and 7 bases from J, the junction contained 3 bases not matched to a gene. This CDR3 has 13 amino acids. This clone was seen only a few times. Its antigen is not known. RNA, once extracted, was reverse transcribed into cDNA for use as the sequencing template. The assay was immunoSEQ multiplex PCR, and TCRdb's table has in-frame clones only and misses some. The data show 200,000 to 250,000 clones, 65% to 70% seen once. The chain links TRBV30 to TRBJ1-5, with 8 bases identical to TRBD1. The receptor was isolated from a human donor with alopecia areata. The source material was CD4+ T cells sorted from blood, sampled at week 0. CDR3: CAWSAGGGQPQHF. The CDR3 DNA follows: TGTGCCTGGAGTGCAGGGGGCGGACAGCCCCAGCATTTT.